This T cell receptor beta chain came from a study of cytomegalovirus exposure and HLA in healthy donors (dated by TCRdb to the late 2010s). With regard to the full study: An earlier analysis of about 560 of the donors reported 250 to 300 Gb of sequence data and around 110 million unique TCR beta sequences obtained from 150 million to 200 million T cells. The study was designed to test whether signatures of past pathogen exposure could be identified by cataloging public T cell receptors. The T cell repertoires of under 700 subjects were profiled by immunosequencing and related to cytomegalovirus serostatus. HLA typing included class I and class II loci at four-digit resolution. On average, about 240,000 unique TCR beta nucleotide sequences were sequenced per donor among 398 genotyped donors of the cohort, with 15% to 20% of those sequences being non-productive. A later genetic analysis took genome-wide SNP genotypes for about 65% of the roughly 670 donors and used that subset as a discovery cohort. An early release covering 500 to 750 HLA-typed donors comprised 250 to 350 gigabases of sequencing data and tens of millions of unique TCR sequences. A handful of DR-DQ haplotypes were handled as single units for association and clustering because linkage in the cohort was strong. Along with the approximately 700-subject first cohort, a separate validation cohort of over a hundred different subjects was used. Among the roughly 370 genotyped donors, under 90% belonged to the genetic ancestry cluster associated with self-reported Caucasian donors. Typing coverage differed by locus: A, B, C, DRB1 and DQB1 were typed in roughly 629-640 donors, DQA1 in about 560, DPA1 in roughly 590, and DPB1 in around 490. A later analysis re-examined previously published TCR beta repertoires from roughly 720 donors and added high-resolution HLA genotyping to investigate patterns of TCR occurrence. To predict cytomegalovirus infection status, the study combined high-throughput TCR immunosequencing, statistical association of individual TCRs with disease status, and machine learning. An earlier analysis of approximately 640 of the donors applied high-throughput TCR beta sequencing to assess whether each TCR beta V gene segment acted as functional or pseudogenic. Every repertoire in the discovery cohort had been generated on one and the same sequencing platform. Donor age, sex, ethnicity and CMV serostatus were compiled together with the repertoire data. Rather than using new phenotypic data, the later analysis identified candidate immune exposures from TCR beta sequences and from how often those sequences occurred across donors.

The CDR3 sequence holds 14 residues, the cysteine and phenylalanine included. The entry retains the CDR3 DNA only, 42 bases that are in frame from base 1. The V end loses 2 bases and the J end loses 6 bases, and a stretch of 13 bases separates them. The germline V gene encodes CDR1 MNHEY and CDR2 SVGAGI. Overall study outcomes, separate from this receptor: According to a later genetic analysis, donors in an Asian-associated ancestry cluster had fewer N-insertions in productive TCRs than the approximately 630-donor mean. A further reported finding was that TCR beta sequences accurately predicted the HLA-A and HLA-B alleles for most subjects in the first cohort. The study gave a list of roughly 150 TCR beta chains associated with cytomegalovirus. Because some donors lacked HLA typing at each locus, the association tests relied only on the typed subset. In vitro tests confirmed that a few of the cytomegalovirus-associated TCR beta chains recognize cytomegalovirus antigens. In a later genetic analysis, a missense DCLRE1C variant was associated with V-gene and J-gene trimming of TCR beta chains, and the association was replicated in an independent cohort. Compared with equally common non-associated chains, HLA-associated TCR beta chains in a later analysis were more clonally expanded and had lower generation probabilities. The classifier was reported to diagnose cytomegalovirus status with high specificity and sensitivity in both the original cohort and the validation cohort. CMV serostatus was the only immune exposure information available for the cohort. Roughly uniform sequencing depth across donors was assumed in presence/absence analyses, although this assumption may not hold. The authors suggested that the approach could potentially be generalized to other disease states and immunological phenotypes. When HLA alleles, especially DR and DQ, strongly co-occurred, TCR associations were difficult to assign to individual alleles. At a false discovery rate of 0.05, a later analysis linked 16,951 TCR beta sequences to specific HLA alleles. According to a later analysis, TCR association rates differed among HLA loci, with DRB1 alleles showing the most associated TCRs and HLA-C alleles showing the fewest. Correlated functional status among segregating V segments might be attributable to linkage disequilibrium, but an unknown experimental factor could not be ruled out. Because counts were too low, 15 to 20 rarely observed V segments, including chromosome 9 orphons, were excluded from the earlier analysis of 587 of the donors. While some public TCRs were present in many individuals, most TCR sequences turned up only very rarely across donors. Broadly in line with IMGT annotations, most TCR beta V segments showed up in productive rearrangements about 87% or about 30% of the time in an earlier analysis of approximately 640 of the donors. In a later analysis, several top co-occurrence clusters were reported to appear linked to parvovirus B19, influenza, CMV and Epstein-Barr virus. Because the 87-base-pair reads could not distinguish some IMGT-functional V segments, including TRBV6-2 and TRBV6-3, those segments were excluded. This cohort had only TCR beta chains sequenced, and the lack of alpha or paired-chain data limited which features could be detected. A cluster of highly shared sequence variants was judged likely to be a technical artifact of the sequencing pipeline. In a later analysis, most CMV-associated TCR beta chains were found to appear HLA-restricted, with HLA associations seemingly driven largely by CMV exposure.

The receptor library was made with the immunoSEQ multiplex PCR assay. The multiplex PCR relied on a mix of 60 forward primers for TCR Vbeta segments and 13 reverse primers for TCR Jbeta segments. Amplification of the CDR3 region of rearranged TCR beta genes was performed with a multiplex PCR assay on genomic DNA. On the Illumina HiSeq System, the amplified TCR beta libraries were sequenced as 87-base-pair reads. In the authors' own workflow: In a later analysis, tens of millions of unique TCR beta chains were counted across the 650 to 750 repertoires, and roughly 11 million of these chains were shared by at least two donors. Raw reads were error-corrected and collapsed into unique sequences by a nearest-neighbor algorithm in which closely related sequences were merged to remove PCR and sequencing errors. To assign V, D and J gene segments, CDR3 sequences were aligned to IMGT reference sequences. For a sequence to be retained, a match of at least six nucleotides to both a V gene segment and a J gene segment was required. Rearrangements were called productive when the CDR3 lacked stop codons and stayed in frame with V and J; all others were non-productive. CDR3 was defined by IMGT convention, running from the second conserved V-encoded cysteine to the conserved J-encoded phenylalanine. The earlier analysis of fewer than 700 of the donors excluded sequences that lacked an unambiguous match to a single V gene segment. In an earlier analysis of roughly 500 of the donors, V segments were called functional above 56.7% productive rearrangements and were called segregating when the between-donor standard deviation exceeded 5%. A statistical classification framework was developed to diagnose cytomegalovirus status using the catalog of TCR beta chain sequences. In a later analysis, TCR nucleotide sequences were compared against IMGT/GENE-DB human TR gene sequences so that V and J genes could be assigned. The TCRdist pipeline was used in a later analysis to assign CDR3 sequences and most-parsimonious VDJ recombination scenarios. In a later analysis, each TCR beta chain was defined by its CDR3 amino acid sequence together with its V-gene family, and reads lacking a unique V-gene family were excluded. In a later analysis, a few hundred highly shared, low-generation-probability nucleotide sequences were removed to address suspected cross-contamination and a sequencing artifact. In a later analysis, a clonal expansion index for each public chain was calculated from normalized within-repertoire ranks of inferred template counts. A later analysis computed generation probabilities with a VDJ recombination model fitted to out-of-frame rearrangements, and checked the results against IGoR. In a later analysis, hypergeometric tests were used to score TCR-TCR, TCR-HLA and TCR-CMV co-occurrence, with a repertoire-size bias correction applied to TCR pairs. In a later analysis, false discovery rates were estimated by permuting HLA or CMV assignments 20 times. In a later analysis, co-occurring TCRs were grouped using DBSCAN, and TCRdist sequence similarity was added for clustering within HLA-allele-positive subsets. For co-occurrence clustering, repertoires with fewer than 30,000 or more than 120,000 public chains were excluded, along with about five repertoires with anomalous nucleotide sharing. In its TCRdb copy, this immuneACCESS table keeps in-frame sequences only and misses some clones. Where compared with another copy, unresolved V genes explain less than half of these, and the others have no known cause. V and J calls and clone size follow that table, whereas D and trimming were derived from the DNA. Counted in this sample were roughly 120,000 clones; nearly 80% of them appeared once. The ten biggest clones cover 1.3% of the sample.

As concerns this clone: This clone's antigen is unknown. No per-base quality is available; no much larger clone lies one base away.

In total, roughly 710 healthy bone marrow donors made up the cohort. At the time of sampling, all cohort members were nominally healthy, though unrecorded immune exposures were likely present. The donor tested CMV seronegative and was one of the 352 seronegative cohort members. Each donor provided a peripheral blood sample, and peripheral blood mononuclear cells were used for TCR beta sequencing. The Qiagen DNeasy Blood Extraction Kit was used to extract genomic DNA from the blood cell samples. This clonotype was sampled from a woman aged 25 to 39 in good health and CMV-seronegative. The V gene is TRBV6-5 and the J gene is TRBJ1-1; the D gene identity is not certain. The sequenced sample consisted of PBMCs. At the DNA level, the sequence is TGTGCCAGCAGTTACCTCTCCGCCGGGGCTGAAGCTTTCTTT. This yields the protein CASSYLSAGAEAFF.